The present entry profiles one TCR beta chain with its context. The V segment lost 4 bases and the J segment 0 bases; nucleotides outside the gene matches: 19. CDR1 and CDR2 (germline): SGHRS, YFSETQ. CDR3 length: 20 amino acids. The sample is drawn from a study of blood T cell repertoires in COVID-19. Assay used: immunoSEQ multiplex PCR; TCRdb lists only in-frame clones, some missing. The sample yields 300,000 to 350,000 clones, approximately 89% seen once. Cohort assignment relied on participant-reported clinical history. Recovery meant two consecutive negative NP/OP PCR tests, professional clearance, or resolved symptoms.

This rearrangement joins TRBV5-1 to TRBJ1-3, with 7 bases lining up with TRBD1. Sequencing used PBMCs or T cells enriched from blood (not recorded which). The TCR originated in a woman aged 25 to 39 who had recovered from COVID-19. The CDR3 DNA sequence: TGCGCCAGCAGCCCCCAACCCGCCGGACAGGAAGGCGCCTCTGGAAACACCATATATTTT. Its protein is CASSPQPAGQEGASGNTIYF.